The clone carrying this TCR beta chain was recorded at least ten times. In the original processing: By means of reference gene primer amplification, nucleated cell counts were estimated. Assay used: immunoSEQ multiplex PCR; TCRdb lists only in-frame clones, some missing. V, J and clone size reflect that table, while D and trimming were determined from the DNA. The data show under 200,000 clones, 60% to 85% seen once. The V gene lost 6 bases and the J gene lost 8 bases, with 11 bases spanning the gap. The CDR3 contains 12 residues. The V gene's germline CDR1 is MNHEY and CDR2 SVGEGT. This sample was included in a study of blood T cell repertoires in COVID-19. Turning to the study itself: Samples came from the United States, Italy and Spain, spanning acute and convalescent COVID-19. T cells, B-cell-depleted T cells, or PBMCs provided the cDNA or gDNA that served as material.

Input material: peripheral blood. The sequence derives from a man aged 60-69 years with active or convalescent COVID-19. This rearrangement joins TRBV6-2 or TRBV6-3 to TRBJ2-1, with D uncertain. As DNA, the CDR3 is TGTGCCAGCAGCCCACACCCCCATGAGCAGTTCTTC. This gives the protein CASSPHPHEQFF.